This TCR beta chain was found in a study of T cells in Graves' hyperthyroidism and ophthalmopathy. The CDR3 totals 14 residues. Between the trimmed V and J ends, which lost 1 base and 5 bases, there was a span of 12 bases. The germline V gene has CDR1 LNHNV and CDR2 YYDKDF (reference sequence). Points from the study as a whole: Peripheral blood also featured most of the thyroid clonotypes expanded above 0.001. Ophthalmopathy, which appeared later, was predicted by the model a median roughly 6.5 months before onset.

RNA transcripts were the template for amplifying TCR beta CDR3 regions. HTBI primers were the set used in a first-round RT-PCR of the TCR CDR3. TCRdb re-derived calls from the multiplex PCR reads in MiXCR, one entry per CDR3 protein. The table includes hundreds of thousands of distinct CDR3 sequences, 45% detected once. In the case of this clonotype: Its antigen is as yet unknown.

Any patient presenting with uncontrolled infection, other autoimmune disease, pregnancy or lactation was left out. Clinicians diagnosed patients from clinical symptoms, serum thyroxine and TRAb, thyroid ultrasound and orbital computed tomography. The source of this sequence is an adult man with Graves' disease, either hyperthyroidism or ophthalmopathy (not recorded which). The J gene is TRBJ2-7, the V gene TRBV15; either TRBD1 or TRBD2 may fit D (5 bases each). Sample: peripheral blood or thyroid tissue (not recorded which). The CDR3 DNA follows: TGTGCCACCAGCAGAGCCGGGACGGCTAACGAGCAGTACTTC. Translation gives CATSRAGTANEQYF.